This is a list of T cell receptor beta chains from one sample in a study of T and B cells in COVID-19 patients. TCRdb processed the multiplex PCR reads anew with MiXCR; each CDR3 protein has one entry. The sample lists roughly 5,200 distinct CDR3 sequences, 27% occurring once. The sequenced sample consisted of blood. Source of these receptors: a human donor with active COVID-19. The CDR3 runs from the conserved cysteine through the conserved F or W.

TRBV27	TRBJ1-1	CASSLKLNAEAFF
TRBV18	TRBJ2-3	CASSDARDRDTQYF
TRBV29-1	TRBJ1-3	CSAYRHSGNTIYF
TRBV18	TRBJ2-1	CASSPPSRGVGTYNEQFF
TRBV19	TRBJ1-4	CASSLTDRYNEKLFF
TRBV18	TRBJ2-7	CASSPLSNVEQYF
TRBV5-4	TRBJ1-4	CASSLMGAGEKLFF
TRBV27	TRBJ2-7	CASTLAAGPLYF
TRBV5-1	TRBJ1-1	CASSLEKGVNTEAFF
TRBV30	TRBJ1-1	CAWSYGTAAAFF
TRBV18	TRBJ2-2	CASSSQTGKAGELIF
TRBV18	TRBJ2-7	CASSPDRDAYEQYF
TRBV18	TRBJ1-2	CASSPPQGRYGYTF
TRBV6-2/TRBV6-3	TRBJ1-5	CASSYSGNSNQPQHF
TRBV19	TRBJ1-5	CASSGTGGGNQPQHF
TRBV6-1	TRBJ1-2	CASSEDYGTGYLYGYTF
TRBV19	TRBJ1-2	CASTFGGGAIYGYTF
TRBV5-1	TRBJ1-1	CASSAGGPTEAFF
TRBV20-1	TRBJ1-2	CSAREAGANYGYTF
TRBV5-1	TRBJ2-3	CASRPTGGGDTQYF
TRBV15	TRBJ2-2	CATSREPGYFAGELFF
TRBV5-1	TRBJ2-7	CASHMLAGAYEQYF
TRBV6-5	TRBJ1-2	CASSSRSGSRVYGYTF
TRBV5-6	TRBJ2-7	CASSRSAGDRSKYEQYF
TRBV30	TRBJ1-2	CAWSEQGAGGYTF
TRBV7-2	TRBJ2-5	CASSSLGGGGESF
TRBV27	TRBJ2-1	CASSWTGVNEQFF
TRBV6-1	TRBJ1-2	CASSDGRLYGYTF
TRBV20-1	TRBJ2-3	CSARSSSTDTQYF
TRBV5-1	TRBJ2-2	CASSRIGSNTGELFF
TRBV7-2	TRBJ2-7	CASSSPIRFYEQYF
TRBV7-6	TRBJ1-3	CASSLAYPGDGNTIYF
TRBV7-9	TRBJ2-3	CASSLGGEDTQYF
TRBV10-1	TRBJ1-2	CASSPGQGGSYGYTF
TRBV18	TRBJ1-1	CASSITGPPEAFF
TRBV27	TRBJ1-5	CASMSTGNQPQHF
TRBV18	TRBJ2-2	CASSAGFHTGELFF
TRBV6-1	TRBJ2-3	CASSRGTDTQYF
TRBV19	TRBJ1-5	CASSIAGDHSNQPQHF
TRBV6-2/TRBV6-3	TRBJ1-5	CASSSFGTGGGKPQHF
TRBV27	TRBJ2-6	CASSPRGQSFFSGANVLTF
TRBV24-1	TRBJ1-6	CATSALGAGHMRSSYNSPLHF
TRBV5-5	TRBJ1-2	CASSLGLGTNYGYTF
TRBV20-1	TRBJ2-7	CGGRTSSSYEQYF
TRBV5-5	TRBJ1-2	CASSPTGQLIYGYTF
TRBV5-1	TRBJ2-4	CASSLGRGTNIQYF